This TCR beta chain was captured by sequencing in a study of shared clonotypes between healthy human individuals (dated by TCRdb to the early 2020s). About the full investigation: A couple of women and a few men aged 18 to 49 years were included in the cohort. For each donor, CD4 naive and CD4 memory were each given three plates, CD8 naive was given two plates, and CD8 memory was given one plate. To estimate repertoire size and how much clonotypes are shared between individuals, the study performed deep sequencing of blood TCR repertoires from five healthy adults. Different laboratories and diverse techniques were used to prepare libraries and sequence TCR repertoires, to increase sequencing depth and limit assay-specific biases. Each donor's leukapheresis produced roughly between roughly 0.85 and 9.5 billion PBMCs.

CD8 naive samples consisted of CD45RO-negative cells that were positively selected for CCR7, yielding a CD45RA+CCR7+ population without TemRA cells. The donors were healthy, HIV-negative adults who had no recently reported acute infections or vaccinations. Every donor was a Caucasian adult living in Nashville, Tennessee, USA. After blood collection by leukapheresis, PBMCs were isolated using Ficoll-Histopaque density gradient centrifugation and then cryopreserved in the vapor phase of liquid nitrogen. Analytical flow cytometry was used to check the purity and quantity of each magnetically sorted T cell population. Genomic DNA was isolated from each sorted fraction and quantified by UV absorbance on a Nanodrop 2000c. The CDR3 goes from the cysteine to the phenylalanine over 13 residues. Only the CDR3 DNA is retained, 39 bases long and in frame from the first base. V was cut back by 4 bases and J by 6 bases, leaving a gap of 11 bases between them. The germline V gene encodes CDR1 PRHDT and CDR2 FYEKMQ (reference sequence).

The investigation overall reported the following: The small number of donors limited the genetic and exposure-history diversity represented. Across a few donors, approximately 5% of naive CD4, around 3.3% of naive CD8, about 2.3% of memory CD4, and approximately 0.4% of memory CD8 clonotypes were shared. Naive subsets generally had larger estimated clonotype richness than memory subsets did. Sampling was limited to blood, and TCR repertoires in tissue likely differ from TCR repertoires in blood. Even with the large sequencing depth, rarefaction of the sorted-subset datasets indicated that sequencing was incomplete. Based on pairwise subsampling, the degree of clonotype sharing among donors was expected to be affected by sequencing depth. Higher generation probabilities were observed for clonotypes shared by all four sorted-subset donors than for non-shared clonotypes.

TCR CDR3 regions were amplified from genomic DNA by multiplex PCR using the deep immunoSEQ assay. For each cell subset, the extracted genomic DNA was distributed evenly across all wells of several immunoSEQ 96-well plates, and each plate served as one replicate. For sorted subsets, each replicate PCR was loaded with 200 ng genomic DNA, equivalent to 25,000 to 35,000 T cell genomes. Purified libraries were measured with a Qubit 3.0 fluorometer, size-checked on a Bioanalyzer 2100, and measured again with the KAPA Library Quantification kit. Every immunoSEQ 96-well plate was sequenced on a separate single-read 150-cycle Illumina NextSeq 550 flow cell. The authors' pipeline ran thus. Because the immunoSEQ output held only junctional sequences and lacked quality scores, the filtering could not match the filtering applied to full-length reads. To assign V/J genes and CDR3, sequences were annotated against IMGT germline references using PyIR, a Python wrapper for IgBLAST v1.9. Reads were filtered out if the reads had weak V/J assignments (E-value above 1e-6), no CDR3, stop codons, out-of-frame junctions, or ambiguous translated residues. V3J clonotypes were defined as sequences sharing an identical inferred V gene, J gene, and CDR3 amino acid sequence. Percentage overlap between repertoires was calculated by dividing the number of shared unique clonotypes by the size of the smaller repertoire. Richness of each repertoire was evaluated using RTK rarefaction, the Chao1 estimator, and Recon v2.1 estimates of unobserved clonotypes. Generation probabilities for all TCRbeta clonotypes obtained by the gDNA method from several donors were computed using OLGA. The source is immuneACCESS, and TCRdb retained only in-frame sequences with V and J called. Part of the clones is not carried over; for the studies checked, unresolved V genes explain less than half of this, and the remainder is unexplained. The V and J calls and the clone size are those of that table, but D and trimming were determined from the DNA. The sample has around 1,900,000 clones on record, about 93% of them singletons. Approximately 1.6% of the sample is taken by the ten largest.

Of note for this clone: Its antigen specificity is not known. No much larger clonotype is one base removed from it; base qualities were not supplied.

The clonotype comes from a man between 18 and 35 years old in good health. Some clones in this sample may be carry-over from other donors' samples. The rearranged segments are TRBV13 and TRBJ2-3, with the D gene uncertain. Sequenced: naive CD8+ T cells from PBMCs. Explained via the paper, the cell subset or site label denotes: CD45RA+CCR7+. In nucleotides, the sequence is TGTGCCAGCAGCTACCGAATGGAGGATACGCAGTATTTT. Its protein reads: CASSYRMEDTQYF.